Listed here are 19 T cell receptor beta chains from one sample, sequenced in a study of HIV-infected patients and healthy controls. Follow-up blood was drawn about 14 weeks, roughly three months, after antiretroviral therapy began. The repertoire came from unfractionated whole blood and reflected all unsorted peripheral T cells. cDNA was made from approximately 500 ng RNA using alpha and beta constant primers. Alpha and beta chain libraries were made separately by chain-specific third strand synthesis with multiplexing indices. In TCRdb, the 5' RACE reads were re-called with MiXCR into one record per CDR3 protein. The data contain more than 15,000 distinct CDR3 sequences, roughly 8.7% of them seen just once; the ten biggest clones take up over 20%. Sequenced here: blood, sampled during antiretroviral therapy. The receptors derive from an adult with HIV infection.

The sample holds many counts of this clonotype. The V gene is TRBV25-1, the J gene TRBJ2-5, with 9 bases fitting TRBD2. The J segment lost 4 bases and the V segment lost 1 base, leaving 10 bases of the junction unmatched. Germline CDR1 and CDR2: MGHDK and SYGVNS. This CDR3 contains 17 residues. The CDR3 DNA is TGTGCCAGCAGTGAATCCGATAGTGCGGGAGGGGGAGAGACCCAGTACTTC. This translates into CASSESDSAGGGETQYF. Drawing the rest from reference TRBV25-1 and TRBJ2-5, the complete variable domain is EADIYQTPRYLVIGTGKKITLECSQTMGHDKMYWYQQDPGMELHLIHYSYGVNSTEKGDLSSESTVSRIRTEHFPLTLESARPSHTSQYLCASSESDSAGGGETQYFGPGTRLLVL.

This clonotype has ten or more counts. The chain combines TRBV10-3 with TRBJ2-3; TRBD2 is a possible D gene (6 bases). In germline, CDR1 is ENHRY, CDR2 SYGVKD. Trimming pared 3 bases from V and 4 bases from J, leaving 14 bases between. The CDR3 is 15 amino acids. In DNA, the CDR3 is TGTGCCATCAGTGACTACACGGGAGATCCAGATACGCAGTATTTT. It encodes CAISDYTGDPDTQYF.

This clonotype was counted many times. V usage is TRBV28 and J usage is TRBJ2-2, with 7 bases identical to TRBD2. This CDR3 comprises 14 residues. Germline V gene data show CDR1 as MDHEN and CDR2 as SYDVKM. Trimming at V came to 3 bases and at J to 4 bases, leaving 2 bases not matched to a gene. CDR3 in amino acids: CASSLSGGTGELFF. The DNA of the CDR3 is TGTGCCAGCAGTTTGTCGGGAGGCACCGGGGAGCTGTTTTTT.

At least ten counts were recorded for this clonotype. V is TRBV29-1 and J is TRBJ2-3; D may correspond to TRBD1 or TRBD2 (5 bases each). The CDR3 runs to 13 residues. The germline V and J ends were trimmed by 5 bases and 2 bases, with 11 bases remaining between them. Germline V lookup: CDR1 SQVTM, CDR2 ANQGSEA. The CDR3 DNA is TGCAGCGTTCTGTGGGGGTACACAGATACGCAGTATTTT. This sequence encodes CSVLWGYTDTQYF.

This clonotype came up many times. The chain combines TRBV7-9 with TRBJ2-5, with D unresolved. The length of the CDR3 is 11 residues. V lost 4 bases to trimming and J lost 4 bases, with 4 bases between them. CDR1 is SEHNR, CDR2 FQNEAQ, per germline (reference sequence). The CDR3 region has the DNA TGTGCCAGCAGCTCTCCAGAGACCCAGTACTTC. Its translation is CASSSPETQYF.

There are many counts of this clonotype. This chain connects TRBV19 to TRBJ1-1; D is unclear. Per the germline V gene, CDR1 is LNHDA and CDR2 is SQIVND (reference sequence). V shed 3 bases and J shed 0 bases, with 20 bases lying between them. This CDR3 is built from 18 residues. Here the CDR3 reads CASSIPRAGVGMNTEAFF. The DNA of the CDR3 is TGTGCCAGTAGTATCCCCCGGGCAGGCGTGGGGATGAACACTGAAGCTTTCTTT. Together with reference TRBV19 and TRBJ1-1, the CDR3 gives the full variable domain: DGGITQSPKYLFRKEGQNVTLSCEQNLNHDAMYWYRQDPGQGLRLIYYSQIVNDFQKGDIAEGYSVSREKKESFPLTVTSAQKNPTAFYLCASSIPRAGVGMNTEAFFGQGTRLTVV.

This clonotype came up many times. The rearrangement uses TRBV29-1 and TRBJ2-1, with 7 bases fitting TRBD2. This CDR3 is 14 amino acids long. V was clipped by 7 bases and J by 4 bases; unmatched bases: 10. From germline, CDR1 is SQVTM and CDR2 ANQGSEA. The CDR3 region is CSGTSGTVYNEQFF. CDR3 DNA sequence: TGCAGCGGGACGAGCGGGACCGTTTACAATGAGCAGTTCTTC.

This clonotype was seen many times. The genes are TRBV12-3 or TRBV12-4 and TRBJ1-6, with D maybe TRBD1 (5 bases). Trimming shortened V by 6 bases and J by 0 bases, and 15 bases separated the two germline ends. CDR3 length: 17 residues. CDR3 region: CASSPSYGGSYNSPLHF. CDR3 bases: TGTGCCAGCAGCCCTTCTTACGGGGGCTCCTATAATTCACCCCTCCACTTT.

There are many counts of this clonotype. The V gene is TRBV30, the J gene TRBJ1-1; a weak D match, TRBD1 (5 bases). The CDR3 extends over 15 amino acids. Per the germline V gene, CDR1 is GTSNPN and CDR2 is SVGIG (reference sequence). V lost 0 bases and J lost 0, with 11 bases in between. The CDR3 DNA is TGTGCCTGGAGTGTAGGGGACGAACTGAACACTGAAGCTTTCTTT. Translation: CAWSVGDELNTEAFF.

At least ten counts were recorded for this clonotype. The J gene is TRBJ1-3, the V gene TRBV27; D possibly corresponds to TRBD1 (5 bases). Trimming stripped 5 bases from V and 2 bases from J, with 13 bases between. CDR3 length: 15 residues. CDR1 and CDR2 from the germline V gene are MNHEY and SMNVEV (reference sequence). CDR3 loop: CASSPEGLAGNTIYF. In DNA form, the CDR3 reads TGTGCCAGCAGTCCCGAGGGGTTAGCTGGAAACACCATATATTTT.

This clonotype was found many times. The chain has TRBV30 and TRBJ1-5; D is ambiguous. CDR1 and CDR2 from the germline V gene are GTSNPN and SVGIG (reference sequence). V gave up 5 bases and J gave up 6 bases, with 14 bases separating them. The CDR3 totals 13 residues. This CDR3 reads CAWAGPAGQPQHF. CDR3 bases: TGTGCCTGGGCCGGGCCCGCGGGTCAGCCCCAGCATTTT.

This clonotype was counted between two and nine times. This chain uses TRBV19 with TRBJ2-1; 7 bases map to TRBD2. The CDR3 covers 15 residues. V was clipped by 3 bases and J by 4 bases; unmatched bases: 6. Germline V gene sequence: CDR1 LNHDA, CDR2 SQIVND (reference sequence). CDR3 sequence reads: CASSMLAGAYNEQFF. The CDR3 nucleotides are TGTGCCAGTAGTATGTTGGCGGGAGCGTACAATGAGCAGTTCTTC.

This clonotype was found many times. The gene calls are TRBV7-6 and TRBJ2-7; 7 nucleotides agree with TRBD1. V lost 6 bases to trimming and J lost 1 base; unmatched junction nucleotides: 6. The CDR3 loop spans 14 amino acids. CDR1 SGHVS and CDR2 FNYEAQ come from the germline V gene. CDR3 protein: CASSPGQQSYEQYF. The CDR3 DNA sequence: TGTGCCAGCAGTCCGGGACAGCAATCCTACGAGCAGTACTTC.

This clonotype has a count of ten or more. The chain couples TRBV6-5 to TRBJ1-5; D unclear. This CDR3 is built from 15 residues. The germline V gene encodes CDR1 MNHEY and CDR2 SVGAGI. Deletions cut 5 bases from V and 0 bases from J, with 11 bases between. CDR3 sequence (DNA): TGTGCCAGCAGTCTTTCCCCCAGTAGCAATCAGCCCCAGCATTTT. Amino acid sequence: CASSLSPSSNQPQHF.

This clonotype was counted many times. The chain links TRBV29-1 to TRBJ1-1; 9 nucleotides align to TRBD1. Unmatched junction bases numbered 10, after V lost 4 bases and J lost 1 base. CDR1 is SQVTM, CDR2 ANQGSEA, per germline. The CDR3 extends over 16 amino acids. This CDR3 reads CSVGGPGQGQNTEAFF. CDR3 DNA sequence: TGCAGCGTTGGGGGTCCGGGACAGGGACAGAACACTGAAGCTTTCTTT. The whole variable domain, filled in from reference TRBV29-1 and TRBJ1-1, reads SAVISQKPSRDICQRGTSLTIQCQVDSQVTMMFWYRQQPGQSLTLIATANQGSEATYESGFVIDKFPISRPNLTFSTLTVSNMSPEDSSIYLCSVGGPGQGQNTEAFFGQGTRLTVV.

The sample holds many counts of this clonotype. V usage is TRBV6-1 and J usage is TRBJ2-2; D is undetermined. This CDR3 has 14 residues. Germline CDR1 MNHNS, CDR2 SASEGT. The V end was cut by 5 bases, the J end by 0 bases, with 7 bases between. CDR3: CASSRRANTGELFF. As DNA, the CDR3 is TGTGCCAGCAGTCGACGGGCGAACACCGGGGAGCTGTTTTTT.

This clonotype occurred many times. The chain couples TRBV27 to TRBJ2-6; D uncertain. Germline lookup yields CDR1 MNHEY and CDR2 SMNVEV (reference sequence). This CDR3 has 16 amino acids. With 5 bases removed from V and 0 bases from J, the gap between germline ends came to 11 bases. The CDR3 sequence: CASSLTLYSGANVLTF. DNA of the CDR3: TGTGCCAGCAGTCTGACACTTTACTCTGGGGCCAACGTCCTGACTTTC. Variable domain in full (rest from reference TRBV27 and TRBJ2-6): EAQVTQNPRYLITVTGKKLTVTCSQNMNHEYMSWYRQDPGLGLRQIYYSMNVEVTDKGDVPEGYKVSRKEKRNFPLILESPSPNQTSLYFCASSLTLYSGANVLTFGAGSRLTVL.

This clonotype showed up many times. The genes are TRBV28 and TRBJ1-1, with D perhaps matching TRBD1 (6 bases). The germline V and J ends were trimmed by 6 bases and 4 bases, with 12 bases remaining between them. Germline V CDR1 and CDR2: MDHEN, SYDVKM. This CDR3 region has 13 residues. The CDR3, as DNA: TGTGCCAGCAGCTCTACAGGGTTCACTGAAGCTTTCTTT. This gives the protein CASSSTGFTEAFF.

In its sample, this clonotype was seen many times. V usage is TRBV7-2 and J usage is TRBJ2-7; 7 bases are a match to TRBD2. The V and J ends lost 5 bases and 8 bases, in that order; junction bases with no gene match: 9. The CDR3 covers 13 residues. Germline V gene lookup returns CDR1 SGHTA and CDR2 FQGNSA. The CDR3 DNA reads TGTGCCAGCAGCCCCGACTCTAGCGGCCAGCAGTACTTC. Translating gives CASSPDSSGQQYF.